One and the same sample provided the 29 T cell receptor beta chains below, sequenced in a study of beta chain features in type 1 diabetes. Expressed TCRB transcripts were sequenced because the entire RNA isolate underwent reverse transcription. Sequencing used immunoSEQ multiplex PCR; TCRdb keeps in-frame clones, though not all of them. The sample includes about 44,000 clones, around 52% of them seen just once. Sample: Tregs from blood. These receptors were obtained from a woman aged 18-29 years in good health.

The CDR3, as DNA: TGCGCCAGCAGCCGGCCGGGGATAGATACGCAGTATTTT. Translated, it gives CASSRPGIDTQYF. The chain uses TRBV4-1 and TRBJ2-3, with TRBD2 as a possible D gene (5 bases). The CDR3 sequence is 13 residues long. CDR1 is MGHRA and CDR2 is YSYEKL in the germline V gene. V gave up 4 bases and J gave up 5 bases, with 10 bases separating them.

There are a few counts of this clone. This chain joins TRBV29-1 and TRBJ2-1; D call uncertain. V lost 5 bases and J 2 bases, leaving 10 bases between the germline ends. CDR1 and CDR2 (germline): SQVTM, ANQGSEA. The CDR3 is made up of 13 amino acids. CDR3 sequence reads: CSVSIGTYNEQFF. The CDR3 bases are TGCAGCGTTAGCATCGGTACCTACAATGAGCAGTTCTTC.

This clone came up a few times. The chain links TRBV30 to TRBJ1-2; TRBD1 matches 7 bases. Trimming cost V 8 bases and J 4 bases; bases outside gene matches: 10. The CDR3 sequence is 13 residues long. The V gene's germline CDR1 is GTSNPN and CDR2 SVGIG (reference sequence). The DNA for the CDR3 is TGTGCCGGACCCCCTAGGACAGGCTATGGCTACACCTTC. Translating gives CAGPPRTGYGYTF.

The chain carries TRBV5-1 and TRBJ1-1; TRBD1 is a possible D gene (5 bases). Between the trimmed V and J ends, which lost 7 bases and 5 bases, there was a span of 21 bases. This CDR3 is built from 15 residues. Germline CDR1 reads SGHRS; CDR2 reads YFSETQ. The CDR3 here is CASLPDQGLPTEAFF. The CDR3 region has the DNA TGCGCCAGCCTCCCGGATCAGGGACTTCCGACTGAAGCTTTCTTT.

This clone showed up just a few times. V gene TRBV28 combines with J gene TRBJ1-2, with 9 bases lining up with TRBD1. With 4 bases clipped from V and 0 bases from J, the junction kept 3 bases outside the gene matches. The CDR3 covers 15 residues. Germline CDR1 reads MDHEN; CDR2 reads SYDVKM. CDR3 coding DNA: TGTGCCAGCAGTTCACAGGGGGCTACTAACTATGGCTACACCTTC. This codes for CASSSQGATNYGYTF.

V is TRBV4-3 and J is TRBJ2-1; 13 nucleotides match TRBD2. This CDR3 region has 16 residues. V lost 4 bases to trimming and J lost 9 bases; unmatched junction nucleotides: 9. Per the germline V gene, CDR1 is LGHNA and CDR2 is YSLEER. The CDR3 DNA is TGCGCCAGCAGCCCAACCGGACTAGCGGGAGTGGGTGAGCAGTTCTTC. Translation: CASSPTGLAGVGEQFF.

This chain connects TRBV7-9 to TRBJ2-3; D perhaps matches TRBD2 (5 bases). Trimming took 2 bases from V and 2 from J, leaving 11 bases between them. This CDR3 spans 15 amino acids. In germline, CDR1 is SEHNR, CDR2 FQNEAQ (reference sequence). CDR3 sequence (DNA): TGTGCCAGCAGCTTACGACGGGGTTACACAGATACGCAGTATTTT. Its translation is CASSLRRGYTDTQYF. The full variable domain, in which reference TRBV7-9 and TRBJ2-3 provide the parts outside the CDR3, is DTGVSQNPRHKITKRGQNVTFRCDPISEHNRLYWYRQTLGQGPEFLTYFQNEAQLEKSRLLSDRFSAERPKGSFSTLEIQRTEQGDSAMYLCASSLRRGYTDTQYFGPGTRLTVL.

Here the CDR3 reads CASSRGGGQANTEAFF. In DNA, the CDR3 is TGTGCCAGCAGCCGAGGGGGGGGACAAGCGAACACTGAAGCTTTCTTT. The chain is built from TRBV7-9 and TRBJ1-1; perhaps TRBD1 as D (6 bases). This CDR3 comprises 16 residues. The V gene's germline CDR1 is SEHNR and CDR2 FQNEAQ (reference sequence). Trimming cost V 5 bases and J 1 base, with 17 bases left between them. Full variable domain (rest looked up from reference TRBV7-9 and TRBJ1-1): DTGVSQNPRHKITKRGQNVTFRCDPISEHNRLYWYRQTLGQGPEFLTYFQNEAQLEKSRLLSDRFSAERPKGSFSTLEIQRTEQGDSAMYLCASSRGGGQANTEAFFGQGTRLTVV.

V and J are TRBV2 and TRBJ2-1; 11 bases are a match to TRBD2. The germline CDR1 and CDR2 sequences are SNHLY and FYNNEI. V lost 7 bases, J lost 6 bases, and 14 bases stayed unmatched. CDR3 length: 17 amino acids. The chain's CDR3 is CASKVRSSGRNSNEQFF. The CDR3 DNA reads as TGTGCCAGCAAGGTCCGGTCTAGCGGGAGGAACAGCAATGAGCAGTTCTTC.

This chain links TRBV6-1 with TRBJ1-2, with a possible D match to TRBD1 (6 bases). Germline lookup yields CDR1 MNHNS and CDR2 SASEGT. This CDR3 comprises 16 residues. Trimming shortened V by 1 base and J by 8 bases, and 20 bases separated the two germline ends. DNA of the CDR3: TGTGCCAGCAGTGAAGGAGCGGGACACTACGGCTACGGCTACACCTTC. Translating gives CASSEGAGHYGYGYTF.

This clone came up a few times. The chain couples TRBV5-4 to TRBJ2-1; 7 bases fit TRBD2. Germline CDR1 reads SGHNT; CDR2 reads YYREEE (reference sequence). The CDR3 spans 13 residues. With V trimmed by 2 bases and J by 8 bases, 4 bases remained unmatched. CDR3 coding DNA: TGTGCCAGCAGCTTAGGACTAGGCCATGAGCAGTTCTTC. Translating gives CASSLGLGHEQFF.

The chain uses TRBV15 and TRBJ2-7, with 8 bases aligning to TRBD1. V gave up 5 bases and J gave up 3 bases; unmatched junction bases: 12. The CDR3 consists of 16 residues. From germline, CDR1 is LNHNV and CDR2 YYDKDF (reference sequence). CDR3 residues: CATSADVGQVYYEQYF. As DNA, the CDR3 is TGTGCCACCAGCGCAGACGTGGGACAGGTTTACTACGAGCAGTACTTC.

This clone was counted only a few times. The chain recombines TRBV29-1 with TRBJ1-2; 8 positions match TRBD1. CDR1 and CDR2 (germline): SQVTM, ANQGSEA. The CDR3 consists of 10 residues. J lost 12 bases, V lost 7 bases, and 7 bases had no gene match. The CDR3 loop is CSAGDRFNTF. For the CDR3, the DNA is TGCAGCGCAGGGGACAGGTTCAACACCTTC.

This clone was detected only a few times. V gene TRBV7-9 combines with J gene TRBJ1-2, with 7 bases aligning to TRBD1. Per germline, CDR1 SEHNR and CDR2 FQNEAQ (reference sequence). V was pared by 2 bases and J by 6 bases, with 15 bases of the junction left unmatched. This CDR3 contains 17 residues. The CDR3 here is CASSLTPLFHRGNGYTF. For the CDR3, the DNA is TGTGCCAGCAGCTTAACCCCCTTGTTTCACAGGGGTAATGGCTACACCTTC. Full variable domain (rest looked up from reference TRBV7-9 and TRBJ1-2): DTGVSQNPRHKITKRGQNVTFRCDPISEHNRLYWYRQTLGQGPEFLTYFQNEAQLEKSRLLSDRFSAERPKGSFSTLEIQRTEQGDSAMYLCASSLTPLFHRGNGYTFGSGTRLTVV.

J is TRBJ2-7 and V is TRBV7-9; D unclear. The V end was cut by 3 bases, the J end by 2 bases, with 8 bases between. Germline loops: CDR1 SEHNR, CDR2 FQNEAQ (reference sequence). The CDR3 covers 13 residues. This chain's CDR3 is CASSFNGPYEQYF. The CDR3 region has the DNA TGTGCCAGCAGCTTTAACGGTCCCTACGAGCAGTACTTC.

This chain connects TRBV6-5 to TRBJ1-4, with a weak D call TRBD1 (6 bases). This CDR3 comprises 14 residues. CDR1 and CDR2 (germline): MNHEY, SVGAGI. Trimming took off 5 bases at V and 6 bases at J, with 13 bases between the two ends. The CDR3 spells CASSKRDTYEKLFF. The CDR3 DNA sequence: TGTGCCAGCAGTAAGCGGGACACTTATGAAAAACTGTTTTTT.

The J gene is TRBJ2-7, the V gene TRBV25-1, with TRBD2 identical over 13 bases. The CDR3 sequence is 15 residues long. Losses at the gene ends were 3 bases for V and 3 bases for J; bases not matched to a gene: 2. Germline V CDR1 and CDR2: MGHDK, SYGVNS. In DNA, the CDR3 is TGTGCCAGCAGTGATCGACTAGCGGGAGGCTACGAGCAGTACTTC. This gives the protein CASSDRLAGGYEQYF.

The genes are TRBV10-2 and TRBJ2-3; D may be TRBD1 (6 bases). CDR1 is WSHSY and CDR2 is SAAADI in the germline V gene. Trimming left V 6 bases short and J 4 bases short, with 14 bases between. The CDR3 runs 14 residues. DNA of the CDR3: TGCGCCAGCAGAAACCAGGGGATGGCAGATACGCAGTATTTT. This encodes CASRNQGMADTQYF.

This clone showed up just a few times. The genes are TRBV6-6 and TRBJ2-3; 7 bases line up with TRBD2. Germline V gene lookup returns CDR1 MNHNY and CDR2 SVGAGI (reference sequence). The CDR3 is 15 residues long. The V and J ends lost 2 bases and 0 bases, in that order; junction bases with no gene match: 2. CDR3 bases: TGTGCCAGCAGTTACAGAGCGGGAAGCACAGATACGCAGTATTTT. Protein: CASSYRAGSTDTQYF.

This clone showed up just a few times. CDR3 protein: CASSGGQNTGELFF. In nucleotides, the CDR3 is TGCGCCAGCAGTGGGGGACAGAACACCGGGGAGCTGTTTTTT. V and J are TRBV10-1 and TRBJ2-2; D perhaps matches TRBD1 (6 bases). This CDR3 contains 14 residues. Trimming cost V 4 bases and J 1 base, with 7 bases left between them. Germline lookup yields CDR1 WNHNN and CDR2 SYGVQD (reference sequence).

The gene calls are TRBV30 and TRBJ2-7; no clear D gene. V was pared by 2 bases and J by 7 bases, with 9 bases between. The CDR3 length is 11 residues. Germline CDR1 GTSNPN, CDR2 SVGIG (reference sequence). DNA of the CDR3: TGTGCCTGGAGTTTTTTCCGGGAGCAGTACTTC. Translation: CAWSFFREQYF.

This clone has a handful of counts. CDR3 DNA sequence: TGCGCCAGCAGCTTGTCACCCCAGACTAGCGGTTATTACAATGAGCAGTTCTTC. Translating gives CASSLSPQTSGYYNEQFF. The chain carries TRBV5-1 and TRBJ2-1; 9 bases align to TRBD2. The length of the CDR3 is 18 residues. The germline gives CDR1 SGHRS, CDR2 YFSETQ. The V gene end was trimmed by 1 base and the J gene end by 4 bases; junction bases not matched to a gene: 12.

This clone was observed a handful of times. This CDR3 is CASSSSDTQYF. CDR3 nucleotide sequence: TGTGCCAGCAGCTCTTCAGATACGCAGTATTTT. This sequence joins TRBV7-9 and TRBJ2-3, with D unresolved. The CDR3 contains 11 residues. Germline V gene data show CDR1 as SEHNR and CDR2 as FQNEAQ (reference sequence). Trimming pared 4 bases from V and 4 bases from J, leaving 3 bases between. Filled out from reference TRBV7-9 and TRBJ2-3, the complete variable domain reads DTGVSQNPRHKITKRGQNVTFRCDPISEHNRLYWYRQTLGQGPEFLTYFQNEAQLEKSRLLSDRFSAERPKGSFSTLEIQRTEQGDSAMYLCASSSSDTQYFGPGTRLTVL.

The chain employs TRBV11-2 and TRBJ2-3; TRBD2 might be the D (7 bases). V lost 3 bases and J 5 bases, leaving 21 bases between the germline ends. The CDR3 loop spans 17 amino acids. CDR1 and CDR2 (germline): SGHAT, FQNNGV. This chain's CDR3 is CASSFGGSAGAGDTQYF. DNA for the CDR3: TGTGCCAGCAGCTTCGGGGGCAGCGCGGGAGCGGGAGATACGCAGTATTTT.

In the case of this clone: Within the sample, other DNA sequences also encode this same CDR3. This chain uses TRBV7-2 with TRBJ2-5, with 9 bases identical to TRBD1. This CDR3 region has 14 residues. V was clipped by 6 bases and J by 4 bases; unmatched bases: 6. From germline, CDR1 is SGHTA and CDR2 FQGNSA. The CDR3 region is CASSTTGGAETQYF. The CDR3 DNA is TGTGCCAGCAGTACCACAGGGGGCGCAGAGACCCAGTACTTC. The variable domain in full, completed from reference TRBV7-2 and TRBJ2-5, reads GAGVSQSPSNKVTEKGKDVELRCDPISGHTALYWYRQSLGQGLEFLIYFQGNSAPDKSGLPSDRFSAERTGGSVSTLTIQRTQQEDSAVYLCASSTTGGAETQYFGPGTRLLVL.

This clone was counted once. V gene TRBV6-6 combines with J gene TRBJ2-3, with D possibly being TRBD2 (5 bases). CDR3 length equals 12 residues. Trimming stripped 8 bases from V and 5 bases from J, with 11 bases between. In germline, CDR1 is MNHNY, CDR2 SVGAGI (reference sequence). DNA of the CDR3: TGTGCCAGCGGTTTACGGGGAGATACGCAGTATTTT. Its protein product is CASGLRGDTQYF.

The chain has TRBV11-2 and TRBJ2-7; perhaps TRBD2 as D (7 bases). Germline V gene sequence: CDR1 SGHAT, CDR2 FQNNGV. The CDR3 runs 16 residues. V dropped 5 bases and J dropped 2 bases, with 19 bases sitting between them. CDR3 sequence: CASSALAGAGTYEQYF. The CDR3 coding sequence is TGTGCCAGCAGCGCTCTCGCGGGGGCGGGAACCTACGAGCAGTACTTC.

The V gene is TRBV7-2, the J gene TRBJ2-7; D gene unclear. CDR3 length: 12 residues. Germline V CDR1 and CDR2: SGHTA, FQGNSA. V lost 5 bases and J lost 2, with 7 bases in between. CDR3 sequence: CASSPTTYEQYF. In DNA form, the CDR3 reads TGTGCCAGCAGCCCTACTACCTACGAGCAGTACTTC. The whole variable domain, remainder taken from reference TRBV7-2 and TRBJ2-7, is GAGVSQSPSNKVTEKGKDVELRCDPISGHTALYWYRQSLGQGLEFLIYFQGNSAPDKSGLPSDRFSAERTGGSVSTLTIQRTQQEDSAVYLCASSPTTYEQYFGPGTRLTVT.

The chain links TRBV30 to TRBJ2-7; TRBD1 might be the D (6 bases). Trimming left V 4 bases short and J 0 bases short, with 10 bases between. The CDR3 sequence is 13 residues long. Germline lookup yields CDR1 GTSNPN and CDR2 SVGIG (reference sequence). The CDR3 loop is CAWTGTFSYEQYF. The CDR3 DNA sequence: TGTGCCTGGACTGGGACATTCTCCTACGAGCAGTACTTC.